This T cell receptor beta chain was identified during a study of blood T cells in healthy people across ages. Findings and limits, study-wide: The fall in TCR beta diversity per million T cells was roughly linear with age.

As regards this clonotype: Its antigen is currently unknown.

Germline CDR1 reads SGDLS; CDR2 reads YYNGEE. The CDR3 totals 16 residues. V was shortened by 4 bases and J by 0 bases, with 15 bases between the two germline ends. Using a J-beta primer mix together with a sample-barcoded 5' primer, a second PCR was run for roughly 6 to 11 cycles. In TCRdb, the 5' RACE reads were re-called with MiXCR into one record per CDR3 protein. The sample contains about 1,500,000 distinct CDR3 sequences, 28% of which appear only once. Sequencing was performed on blood. The TCR comes from a woman in her 30s in good health. This sequence joins TRBV9 and TRBJ2-3; weak D call: TRBD1 (5 bases). CDR3 residues: CASSPTAHASTDTQYF. The CDR3 region has the DNA TGTGCCAGCAGCCCGACAGCACATGCTAGCACAGATACGCAGTATTTT.